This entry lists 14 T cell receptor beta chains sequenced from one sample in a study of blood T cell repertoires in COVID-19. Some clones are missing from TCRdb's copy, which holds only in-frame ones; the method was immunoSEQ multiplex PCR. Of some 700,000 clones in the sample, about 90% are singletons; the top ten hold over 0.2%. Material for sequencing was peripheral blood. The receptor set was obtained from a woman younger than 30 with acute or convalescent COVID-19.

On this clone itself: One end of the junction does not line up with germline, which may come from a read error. The CDR3, as DNA: TGTGCCAGCAGTGAGACAGGGGGCGCGGGGCGGCCGTTT. This sequence encodes CASSETGGAGRPF. V gene TRBV2 combines with J gene TRBJ1-1; 10 positions agree with TRBD1. There are 13 residues in the CDR3. Per germline, CDR1 SNHLY and CDR2 FYNNEI.

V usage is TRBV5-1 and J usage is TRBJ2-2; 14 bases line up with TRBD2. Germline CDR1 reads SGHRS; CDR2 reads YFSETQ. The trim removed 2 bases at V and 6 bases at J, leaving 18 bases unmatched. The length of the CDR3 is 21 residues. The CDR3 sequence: CASSLNPGTSGGLEVPGELFF. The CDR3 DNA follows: TGCGCCAGCAGCTTAAACCCCGGGACTAGCGGGGGCCTCGAAGTGCCCGGGGAGCTGTTTTTT.

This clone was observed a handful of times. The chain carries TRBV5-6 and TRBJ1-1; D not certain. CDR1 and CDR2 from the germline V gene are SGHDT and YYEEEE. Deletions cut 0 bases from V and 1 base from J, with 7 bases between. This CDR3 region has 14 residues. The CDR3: CASSLVRWNTEAFF. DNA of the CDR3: TGTGCCAGCAGCTTGGTTCGGTGGAACACTGAAGCTTTCTTT.

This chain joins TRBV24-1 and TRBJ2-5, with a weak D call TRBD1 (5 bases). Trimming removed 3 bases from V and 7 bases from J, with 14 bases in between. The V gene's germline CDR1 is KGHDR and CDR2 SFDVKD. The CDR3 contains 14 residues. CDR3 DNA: TGTGCCACCAGTGATAGGGGCAGGGAAGCGACCCAGTACTTC. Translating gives CATSDRGREATQYF.

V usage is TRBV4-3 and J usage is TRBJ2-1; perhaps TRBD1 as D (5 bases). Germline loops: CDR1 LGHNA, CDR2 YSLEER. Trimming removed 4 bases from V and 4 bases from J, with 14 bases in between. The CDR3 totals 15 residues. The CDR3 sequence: CASSRRSQGYNEQFF. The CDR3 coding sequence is TGCGCCAGCAGCCGCCGAAGCCAGGGATACAATGAGCAGTTCTTC.

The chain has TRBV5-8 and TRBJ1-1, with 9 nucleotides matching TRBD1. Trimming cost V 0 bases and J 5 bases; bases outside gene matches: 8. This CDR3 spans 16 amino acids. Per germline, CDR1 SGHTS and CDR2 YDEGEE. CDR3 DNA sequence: TGTGCCAGCAGCTTGGTTCTCGGACAGGGGAAAACTGAAGCTTTCTTT. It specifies CASSLVLGQGKTEAFF.

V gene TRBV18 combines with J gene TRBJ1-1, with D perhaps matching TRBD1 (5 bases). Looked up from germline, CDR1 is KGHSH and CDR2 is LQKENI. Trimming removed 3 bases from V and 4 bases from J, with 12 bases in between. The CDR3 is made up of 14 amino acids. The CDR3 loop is CASSPGEVFTEAFF. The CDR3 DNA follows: TGTGCCAGCTCACCGGGGGAGGTCTTCACTGAAGCTTTCTTT.

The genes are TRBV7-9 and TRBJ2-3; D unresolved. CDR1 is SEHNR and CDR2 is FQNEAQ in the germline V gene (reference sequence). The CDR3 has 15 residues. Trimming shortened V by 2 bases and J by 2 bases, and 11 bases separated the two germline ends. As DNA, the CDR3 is TGTGCCAGCAGCTTATTTACACCCCTCACAGATACGCAGTATTTT. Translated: CASSLFTPLTDTQYF.

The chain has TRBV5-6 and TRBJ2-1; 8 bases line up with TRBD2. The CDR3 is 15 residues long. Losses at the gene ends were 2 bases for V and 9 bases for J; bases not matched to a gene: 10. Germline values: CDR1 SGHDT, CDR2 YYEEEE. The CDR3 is CASSLVGTREVEQFF. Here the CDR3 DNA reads TGTGCCAGCAGCTTAGTTGGGACTAGAGAGGTTGAGCAGTTCTTC.

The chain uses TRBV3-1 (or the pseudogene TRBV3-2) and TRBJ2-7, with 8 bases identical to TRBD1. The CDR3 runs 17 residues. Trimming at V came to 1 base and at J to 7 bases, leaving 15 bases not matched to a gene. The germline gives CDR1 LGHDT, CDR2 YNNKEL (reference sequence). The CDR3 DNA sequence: TGTGCCAGCAGCCAAGTAGTTAAAGGGGGCAGGGGGCTTGAGCAGTACTTC. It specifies CASSQVVKGGRGLEQYF.

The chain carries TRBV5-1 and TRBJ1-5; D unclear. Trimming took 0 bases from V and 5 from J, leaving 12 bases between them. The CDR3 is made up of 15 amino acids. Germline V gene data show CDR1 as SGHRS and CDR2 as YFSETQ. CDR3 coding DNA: TGCGCCAGCAGCTTGGGTTACAGTTTCGATCAGCCCCAGCATTTT. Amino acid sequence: CASSLGYSFDQPQHF.

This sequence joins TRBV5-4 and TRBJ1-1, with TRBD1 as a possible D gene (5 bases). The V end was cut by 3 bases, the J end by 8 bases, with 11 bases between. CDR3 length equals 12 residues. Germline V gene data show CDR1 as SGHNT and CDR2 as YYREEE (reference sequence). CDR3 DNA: TGTGCCAGCAGCTCCCAGGGACTAGAAGCTTTCTTT. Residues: CASSSQGLEAFF.

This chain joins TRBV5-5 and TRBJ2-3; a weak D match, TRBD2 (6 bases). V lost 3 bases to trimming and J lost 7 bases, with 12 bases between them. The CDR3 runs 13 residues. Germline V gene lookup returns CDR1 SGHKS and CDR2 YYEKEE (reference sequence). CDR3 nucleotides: TGTGCCAGCAGCTCTAGCGCGCTATATACGCAGTATTTT. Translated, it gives CASSSSALYTQYF.

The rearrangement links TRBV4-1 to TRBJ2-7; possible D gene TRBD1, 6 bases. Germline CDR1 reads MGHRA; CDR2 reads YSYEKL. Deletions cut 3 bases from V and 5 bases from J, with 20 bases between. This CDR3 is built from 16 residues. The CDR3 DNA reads TGCGCCAGCAGCCACCCCCTCCAAACAGGGTCACACGAGCAGTACTTC. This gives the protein CASSHPLQTGSHEQYF.